This entry features one TCR beta chain sequence. The CDR3 totals 16 residues. Germline V CDR1 and CDR2: MDHEN, SYDVKM. V was clipped by 6 bases and J by 4 bases, with 21 bases between them. This record belongs to a study of blood T cell repertoires in COVID-19. For the study at large: Acute and convalescent COVID-19 samples came from the United States, Italy and Spain. PBMCs, B-cell-depleted T cells, or T cells provided the cDNA or gDNA that made up the material.

In the authors' workflow: Scientists estimated how many nucleated cells there were by amplifying reference gene primers. The data were produced by immunoSEQ multiplex PCR, yet TCRdb's version contains in-frame clones alone and is incomplete. Clonal size and the V and J genes are those of that table, whereas D and trimming came from the DNA. The data show about 100,000 clones, around 85% seen once. This rearrangement joins TRBV28 to TRBJ1-2; D remains unclear. Sequences were obtained from peripheral blood. This clonotype originated in a human donor in a cohort sampled during active COVID-19. The CDR3 reads CASSRWTLIKIYGYTF. The CDR3 bases are TGTGCCAGCAGCCGATGGACTCTGATAAAAATCTATGGCTACACCTTC.